Each of the 32 T cell receptor beta chains below was sequenced from the same sample in a study of CD8 T cells in Susac syndrome. The authors reverse transcribed roughly 0.5 to 1 ug RNA with random hexamers. TCRdb re-derived calls from the immunoSEQ multiplex PCR reads in MiXCR, one entry per CDR3 protein. The table includes about 150,000 distinct CDR3 sequences, 90% to 95% detected once. The sample taken for sequencing was CD8+ T cells from PBMCs. These receptors all stem from a human donor with multiple sclerosis.

This clonotype came up a few times. The chain joins TRBV27 to TRBJ2-7; D is undetermined. From germline, CDR1 is MNHEY and CDR2 SMNVEV (reference sequence). The V and J ends lost 2 bases and 2 bases respectively, with 7 bases between them. CDR3 length: 13 residues. The CDR3 region is CASSLSRAYEQYF. The CDR3 region has the DNA TGTGCCAGCAGTTTAAGTCGGGCCTACGAGCAGTACTTC.

The chain recombines TRBV20-1 with TRBJ1-2, with TRBD1 identical over 7 bases. Germline assignment: CDR1 DFQATT and CDR2 SNEGSKA (reference sequence). Trimming removed 6 bases from V and 5 bases from J; junction bases left unmatched: 15. The CDR3 has 15 amino acids. This CDR3 is CSAAGGQSEGYGYTF. The CDR3 DNA follows: TGCAGTGCCGCAGGGGGACAGTCGGAGGGATATGGCTACACCTTC.

This clonotype has a single count. The V gene is TRBV9, the J gene TRBJ1-2; possible D gene TRBD1, 5 bases. Germline V gives CDR1 SGDLS, CDR2 YYNGEE. V lost 3 bases, J lost 7 bases, and 16 bases lay in between. This CDR3 contains 14 residues. The CDR3 here is CASSATGGVIGYTF. The CDR3 DNA reads as TGTGCCAGCAGCGCTACCGGGGGGGTGATTGGCTACACCTTC.

The V and J genes are TRBV6-4 and TRBJ2-7; TRBD2 matches at 7 bases. The CDR3 loop spans 15 amino acids. Trimming removed 6 bases from V and 4 bases from J; junction bases left unmatched: 12. Germline CDR1 and CDR2: MRHNA and SNTAGT. The CDR3 coding sequence is TGTGCCAGCAGCGGTACTAGCGCACCACCGTACGAGCAGTACTTC. Its protein product is CASSGTSAPPYEQYF.

This chain uses TRBV29-1 with TRBJ2-7; D gene uncertain. Trimming stripped 6 bases from V and 3 bases from J, with 12 bases between. Germline-derived CDR1 and CDR2 are SQVTM and ANQGSEA. The length of the CDR3 is 12 residues. The CDR3: CSVFTRDYEQYF. The DNA of the CDR3 is TGCAGCGTCTTTACAAGAGACTACGAGCAGTACTTC.

This chain uses TRBV7-2 with TRBJ2-7, with 9 bases matching TRBD1. The CDR3 totals 17 residues. Germline lookup yields CDR1 SGHTA and CDR2 FQGNSA. Trimming at V came to 3 bases and at J to 4 bases, leaving 13 bases not matched to a gene. CDR3 bases: TGTGCCAGCAGCTTCCTGAACCCGGGACAGGGAGGGTACGAGCAGTACTTC. Translated, it gives CASSFLNPGQGGYEQYF. The full variable domain, rest sourced from reference TRBV7-2 and TRBJ2-7, is GAGVSQSPSNKVTEKGKDVELRCDPISGHTALYWYRQSLGQGLEFLIYFQGNSAPDKSGLPSDRFSAERTGGSVSTLTIQRTQQEDSAVYLCASSFLNPGQGGYEQYFGPGTRLTVT.

The chain employs TRBV7-9 and TRBJ2-7, with 9 bases lining up with TRBD1. This CDR3 is built from 15 residues. The junction had 4 bases not matched to a gene; V was cut back by 3 bases and J by 1 base. The V gene's germline CDR1 is SEHNR and CDR2 FQNEAQ (reference sequence). This CDR3 reads CASSLPGTGSYEQYF. As DNA, the CDR3 is TGTGCCAGCAGCTTGCCCGGGACAGGGTCCTACGAGCAGTACTTC.

V gene TRBV5-1 combines with J gene TRBJ2-7; D may correspond to TRBD1 or TRBD2 (6 bases each). V was clipped by 3 bases and J by 5 bases, with 18 bases between them. Germline V gene sequence: CDR1 SGHRS, CDR2 YFSETQ. The CDR3 spans 15 residues. CDR3 sequence reads: CASSSTPGAFDEQYF. CDR3 nucleotides: TGCGCCAGCAGCTCCACGCCGGGGGCCTTCGACGAGCAGTACTTC.

The rearrangement joins TRBV29-1 to TRBJ2-7, with TRBD1 matching over 12 bases. The V gene's germline CDR1 is SQVTM and CDR2 ANQGSEA. V was clipped by 6 bases and J by 0 bases; unmatched bases: 3. The CDR3 spans 14 residues. CDR3 in DNA: TGCAGCGTACGGGGACAGGGGGCCTCCTACGAGCAGTACTTC. Translation gives CSVRGQGASYEQYF.

The V call is TRBV24-1, the J call TRBJ1-5; D possibly corresponds to TRBD1 (5 bases). The CDR3 runs to 14 residues. Trimming stripped 7 bases from V and 4 bases from J, with 13 bases between. Looked up from germline, CDR1 is KGHDR and CDR2 is SFDVKD. The CDR3 DNA follows: TGTGCCACCAGAGGGGACGGGAAAAATCAGCCCCAGCATTTT. The encoded protein is CATRGDGKNQPQHF.

This sequence joins TRBV24-1 and TRBJ1-2, with a possible D match to TRBD1 (5 bases). There are 12 residues in the CDR3. Trimming pared 5 bases from V and 10 bases from J, leaving 13 bases between. Germline-derived CDR1 and CDR2 are KGHDR and SFDVKD. CDR3 in amino acids: CATSAGGSTYTF. The DNA of the CDR3 is TGTGCCACCAGTGCGGGGGGGTCGACCTACACCTTC.

The chain employs TRBV3-1 and TRBJ1-3; no clear D. Trimming took 1 base from V and 0 from J, leaving 7 bases between them. The CDR3 spans 15 residues. The V gene's germline CDR1 is LGHDT and CDR2 YNNKEL (reference sequence). The CDR3: CASSQVTDSGNTIYF. For the CDR3, the DNA is TGTGCCAGCAGCCAAGTGACGGACTCTGGAAACACCATATATTTT.

The chain couples TRBV13 to TRBJ2-7; 7 bases map to TRBD2. The V gene's germline CDR1 is PRHDT and CDR2 FYEKMQ (reference sequence). Trimming took 5 bases from V and 7 from J; bases not matched to a gene: 8. This CDR3 has 13 amino acids. CDR3 bases: TGTGCCAGCAGCGCGGGAGCGGCGCGGGAGCAGTACTTC. This sequence encodes CASSAGAAREQYF.

The chain is built from TRBV12-3 or TRBV12-4 and TRBJ2-7, with D unclear. The CDR3 consists of 12 residues. V lost 2 bases to trimming and J lost 3 bases, with 5 bases between them. The CDR3 bases are TGTGCCAGCAGTTTAATTGTCTACGAGCAGTACTTC. It is translated as CASSLIVYEQYF.

V is TRBV11-2 and J is TRBJ1-2, with TRBD1 matching over 9 bases. CDR3 length equals 15 residues. Per germline, CDR1 SGHAT and CDR2 FQNNGV. J lost 4 bases, V lost 5 bases, and 8 bases had no gene match. CDR3: CASSPRTGAGYGYTF. DNA of the CDR3: TGTGCCAGCAGCCCCAGGACAGGGGCAGGCTATGGCTACACCTTC.

This clonotype was seen only once. The rearrangement joins TRBV7-9 to TRBJ2-7; no firm D call. Germline values: CDR1 SEHNR, CDR2 FQNEAQ (reference sequence). The CDR3 sequence is 13 residues long. Between the trimmed V and J ends, which lost 1 base and 7 bases, there was a span of 11 bases. Here the CDR3 reads CASSLGAPREQYF. The CDR3 DNA follows: TGTGCCAGCAGCTTAGGGGCCCCTCGGGAGCAGTACTTC.

This rearrangement joins TRBV20-1 to TRBJ1-2; 8 nucleotides line up with TRBD1. The J segment lost 6 bases and the V segment lost 4 bases, leaving 16 bases of the junction unmatched. The germline CDR1 and CDR2 sequences are DFQATT and SNEGSKA (reference sequence). This CDR3 region has 16 residues. The CDR3 loop reads CSAIDGQGVALDGYTF. CDR3 nucleotide sequence: TGCAGTGCTATCGACGGACAGGGTGTTGCTTTGGATGGCTACACCTTC.

The chain couples TRBV5-1 to TRBJ2-1; D is unresolved. Germline CDR1 is SGHRS and CDR2 is YFSETQ. The CDR3 is 13 residues long. Trimming took 0 bases from V and 6 from J, leaving 7 bases between them. CDR3 protein: CASSLARRNEQFF. The CDR3 DNA sequence: TGCGCCAGCAGCTTGGCTAGGCGCAATGAGCAGTTCTTC.

This chain joins TRBV14 and TRBJ2-7, with D hard to call. V shed 4 bases and J shed 6 bases, with 10 bases lying between them. The CDR3 has 12 amino acids. From germline, CDR1 is SGHDN and CDR2 FVKESK. As DNA, the CDR3 is TGTGCCAGCAGCCCCGTTGGGTCCGAGCAGTACTTC. This codes for CASSPVGSEQYF.

The chain employs TRBV18 and TRBJ1-6; D gene ambiguous. The V gene's germline CDR1 is KGHSH and CDR2 LQKENI. Trimming removed 6 bases from V and 9 bases from J, with 12 bases in between. The CDR3 is made up of 13 amino acids. The CDR3 DNA reads as TGTGCCAGCTCGCCTCACCTCGGTTCACCCCTCCACTTT. Residues: CASSPHLGSPLHF.

The V and J genes are TRBV29-1 and TRBJ2-2; a possible D gene is TRBD1 (6 bases). The CDR3 totals 14 residues. V shed 4 bases and J shed 2 bases, with 11 bases lying between them. Germline CDR1 and CDR2: SQVTM and ANQGSEA. The CDR3 sequence is CSVAAQGNTGELFF. The CDR3 nucleotides are TGCAGCGTTGCCGCACAGGGCAACACCGGGGAGCTGTTTTTT.

This clonotype was counted a few times. This chain connects TRBV3-1 to TRBJ2-4; D remains unclear. Germline assignment: CDR1 LGHDT and CDR2 YNNKEL (reference sequence). V was pared by 5 bases and J by 10 bases, with 12 bases between. CDR3 size: 12 residues. This CDR3 is CASSARPEIQYF. The CDR3 DNA reads TGTGCCAGCAGCGCCCGACCTGAGATTCAGTACTTC.

The chain recombines TRBV4-1 with TRBJ1-1, with D possibly TRBD1 on 6 matching bases. The CDR3 length is 14 residues. Trimming removed 3 bases at V and 7 bases at J, with 15 bases between. Germline values: CDR1 MGHRA, CDR2 YSYEKL. CDR3 region: CASSQGRGISEAFF. CDR3 coding DNA: TGCGCCAGCAGCCAGGGTAGGGGGATTAGTGAAGCTTTCTTT.

This clonotype was recorded once. This rearrangement joins TRBV6-5 to TRBJ1-2; weak D call: TRBD1 (6 bases). Germline lookup yields CDR1 MNHEY and CDR2 SVGAGI. V dropped 0 bases and J dropped 3 bases, with 17 bases sitting between them. CDR3 length: 17 amino acids. The CDR3 protein is CASSYSWSGAEDYGYTF. CDR3 in DNA: TGTGCCAGCAGTTACTCGTGGTCAGGGGCGGAAGACTATGGCTACACCTTC.

The rearrangement joins TRBV3-1 to TRBJ1-1; D is uncertain. The V gene's germline CDR1 is LGHDT and CDR2 YNNKEL (reference sequence). The CDR3 sequence is 18 residues long. V was cut by 0 bases and J by 1 base, with 18 bases left in between. CDR3 loop: CASSQDSVGIKGNTEAFF. CDR3 DNA: TGTGCCAGCAGCCAAGATAGTGTCGGAATTAAGGGGAACACTGAAGCTTTCTTT.

The chain links TRBV12-3 or TRBV12-4 to TRBJ2-6; D is unresolved. The CDR3 covers 11 residues. The germline V and J ends were trimmed by 3 bases and 18 bases, with 12 bases remaining between them. The CDR3 sequence: CASSFQGKETF. The CDR3 coding sequence is TGTGCCAGCAGTTTTCAAGGGAAAGAGACTTTC.

The V call is TRBV7-9, the J call TRBJ1-2, with D perhaps TRBD1 (5 bases). Germline-derived CDR1 and CDR2 are SEHNR and FQNEAQ (reference sequence). This CDR3 spans 13 amino acids. The V and J ends lost 5 bases and 3 bases respectively, with 10 bases between them. CDR3 sequence (DNA): TGTGCCAGCAGCCGTGGGACGGACTATGGCTACACCTTC. Its protein product is CASSRGTDYGYTF.

The sample holds one count of this clonotype. The genes are TRBV9 and TRBJ2-1; the match to TRBD2 covers 10 bases. J gave up 4 bases and V 5 bases, and 6 bases lay outside the gene matches. Germline CDR1 SGDLS, CDR2 YYNGEE. The CDR3 has 15 residues. The DNA of the CDR3 is TGTGCCAGCAGTGATAGCGGGGGGATATACAATGAGCAGTTCTTC. This gives the protein CASSDSGGIYNEQFF.

The chain uses TRBV14 and TRBJ2-7; D unclear. V lost 1 base, J lost 0 bases, and 10 bases lay in between. The germline V gene has CDR1 SGHDN and CDR2 FVKESK. The CDR3 totals 15 residues. In DNA form, the CDR3 reads TGTGCCAGCAGCCAAGTAGGGTATGCCTCCTACGAGCAGTACTTC. Amino acid sequence: CASSQVGYASYEQYF.

The chain links TRBV12-3 or TRBV12-4 to TRBJ1-2; D not certain. V lost 8 bases and J 4 bases, leaving 20 bases between the germline ends. The CDR3 runs to 15 residues. The CDR3 protein is CASGLQREPLYGYTF. CDR3 nucleotide sequence: TGTGCCAGCGGATTACAGCGGGAACCCCTCTATGGCTACACCTTC.

The V and J genes are TRBV20-1 and TRBJ2-3; 13 bases are shared with TRBD2. J lost 5 bases, V lost 4 bases, and 12 bases had no gene match. The V gene's germline CDR1 is DFQATT and CDR2 SNEGSKA (reference sequence). This CDR3 contains 17 residues. In DNA form, the CDR3 reads TGCAGTGCTAACCCTGTACTAGCGGGGGGGATGGTAGATACGCAGTATTTT. It translates to CSANPVLAGGMVDTQYF.

The J gene is TRBJ2-7, the V gene TRBV27; tentatively, D is TRBD2 (6 bases). Germline V gene lookup returns CDR1 MNHEY and CDR2 SMNVEV (reference sequence). The CDR3 runs to 15 residues. Trimming left V 6 bases short and J 5 bases short, with 20 bases between. CDR3 nucleotide sequence: TGTGCCAGCAGCCCGATTCCGACTAGTACCCACGAGCAGTACTTC. It specifies CASSPIPTSTHEQYF.